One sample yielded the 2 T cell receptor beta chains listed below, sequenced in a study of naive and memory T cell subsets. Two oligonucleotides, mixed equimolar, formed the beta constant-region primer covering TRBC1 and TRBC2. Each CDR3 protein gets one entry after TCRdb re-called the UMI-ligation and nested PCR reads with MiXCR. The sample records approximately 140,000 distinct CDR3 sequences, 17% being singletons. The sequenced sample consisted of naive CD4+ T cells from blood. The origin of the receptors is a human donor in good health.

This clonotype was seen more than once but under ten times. The CDR3, as DNA: TGTGCCAGCAGCCAAGGGGAATACAATGAGCAGTTCTTC. Translating it yields CASSQGEYNEQFF. The chain joins TRBV3-1 to TRBJ2-1; D is undetermined. The CDR3 is 13 amino acids. The V gene lost 1 base and the J gene lost 4 bases, with 5 bases spanning the gap. Looked up from germline, CDR1 is LGHDT and CDR2 is YNNKEL (reference sequence).

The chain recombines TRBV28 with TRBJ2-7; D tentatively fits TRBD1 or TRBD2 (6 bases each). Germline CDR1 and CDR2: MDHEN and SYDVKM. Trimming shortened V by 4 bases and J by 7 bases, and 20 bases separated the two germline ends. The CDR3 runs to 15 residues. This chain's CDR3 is CASSSPGGRGREQYF. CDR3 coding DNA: TGTGCCAGCAGTTCCCCTGGGGGGCGAGGAAGGGAGCAGTACTTC.